Sequencing of this TCR beta chain was carried out in a study of regulatory T cells in long-lasting Graves disease (dated by TCRdb to the early 2020s). In terms of the full investigation: Persistent Graves' disease was defined as persistently positive TSH receptor autoantibodies together with antithyroid drug treatment for over 5 years. Patients with persistent Graves' disease were compared with patients with newly diagnosed Graves' disease using TCR sequencing and RNA sequencing of peripheral blood. The study took place in China and was registered as a clinical trial. A total of about 33 samples underwent TCR sequencing, from roughly 13 patients with persistent Graves' disease and roughly 20 patients with newly diagnosed Graves' disease. Antithyroid drugs had been taken for 8.5 to 13 years on average by persistent Graves' disease patients in the clinical cohort.

Library method: multiplex PCR. TCRdb lists the instrument as Illumina HiSeq 4000. iRepertoire HTBI primers and Arm-PCR amplification of CDR3 regions were used to construct TCR beta libraries. Gel purification was performed on PCR products prior to sequencing. As for the original processing: A total of around 66 TRBV and 14 TRBJ segments were identified across samples and were used for gene usage analysis of CDR3 amino acid clonotypes. COPE and FqMerger were used to merge the filtered high-quality paired reads into contigs. BLAST was used to align contigs to IMGT TRBV, TRBD and TRBJ reference genes, with CDR3 defined following IMGT. Any clonotype with a frequency above 0.1% was counted as a highly expanded clone. Shannon entropy was used to measure repertoire diversity, and the Gini coefficient was used to measure V-J evenness. A clonotype was considered public if more than one individual shared it. In TCRdb, the public reads were trimmed at Q25 with fastp and aligned with MiXCR, with productive beta chains retained. CDR3 protein sequences are deduplicated, and each keeps its most common genes and DNA. The V and J calls and clone size are TCRdb's, not the authors'. Across this sample there are about 470,000 distinct CDR3 sequences, with less than 25% seen only once. The ten largest make up roughly 8% of the sample.

What the authors observed across the whole study: Only the TCR beta chain was sequenced and analyzed. Patients with persistent disease shared more public clonotypes (about 3,000) than newly diagnosed patients did (about 1,000). Because the primary lesion, thyroid tissue, could not be accessed, the study looked at peripheral blood alone. Lower TCR Shannon entropy and fewer highly expanded clones were observed in persistent Graves' disease patients than in newly diagnosed patients, which suggested clonal expansion. Preferential use of TRBV28, TRBJ1-2 and TRBJ2-5 was observed in persistent disease, whereas TRBV20-1 and TRBJ2-1 were favored in newly diagnosed disease. As a limitation, the authors acknowledged that the small sample size may reduce accuracy.

This clonotype was picked up one time. Its antigen is currently not known. This may stem from a read error, because a much larger clone lies one nucleotide away. CDR3 length: 14 amino acids, cysteine to phenylalanine. This entry keeps only the CDR3 DNA: 42 bases, framed from base 1. The germline V gene (reference sequence) yields LGHDT for CDR1 and YNNKEL for CDR2. The sample's time point label is to be understood as: persistent/refractory GD, antithyroid drugs over 5 years with positive TRAb. RNA was extracted from PBMCs in TRIzol for both TCR sequencing and RNA sequencing. Graves' disease was diagnosed according to American Thyroid Association guidelines. Recruitment of patients was carried out at an endocrinology department in Xi'an, China. From each patient, 7.5 to 9.5 milliliters of peripheral blood was collected into an EDTA anticoagulant tube. Ficoll Paque Plus density gradient separation was used to isolate PBMCs, and no further T cell sorting was performed. An Agilent 2100 Bioanalyzer and agarose gel were used to check RNA quality, while a NanoDrop 2000 measured RNA concentration.

Here the sequenced sample was peripheral blood mononuclear cells (PBMCs), taken when the disease was refractory, from a patient treated with antithyroid drugs. This sequence originates from a female donor with Graves disease. The chain is made from TRBV3-1 and TRBJ1-2; confidence is insufficient to name the D gene. The CDR3 reads CASGQANSHYGYTF. The DNA sequence reads TGTGCCAGCGGCCAAGCCAACAGCCACTATGGCTACACCTTC. When the CDR3 is completed using the reference TRBV3-1 and TRBJ1-2 genes on either side, the full variable domain is DTAVSQTPKYLVTQMGNDKSIKCEQNLGHDTMYWYKQDSKKFLKIMFSYNNKELIINETVPNRFSPKSPDKAHLNLHINSLELGDSAVYFCASGQANSHYGYTFGSGTRLTVV.